The TCR beta chain under discussion was sequenced for a study of OX40 agonist ivuxolimab in advanced cancers. Study information: Eligibility rules accepted prior anti-PD-1, anti-PD-L1 or anti-CTLA-4 therapy, and approximately 40% had some.

Concerning this clone: What it recognizes is unknown.

From germline, CDR1 is SGHKS and CDR2 YYEKEE (reference sequence). V was clipped by 5 bases and J by 4 bases, with 12 bases between them. The CDR3 has 14 amino acids. Some clones are missing from TCRdb's copy, which holds only in-frame ones; the method was immunoSEQ multiplex PCR. The repertoire holds about 93,000 clones, with roughly 94% as singletons. Study-wide results and caveats: Among patients with partial responses at 0.1-3.0 mg/kg, clonal expansion was among the lowest.

This chain joins TRBV5-5 and TRBJ1-4, with D perhaps matching TRBD1 (6 bases). Sequences were derived from CD4+ or CD8+ T cells sorted from blood, sampled in a trial of the OX40 agonist ivuxolimab. This clonotype was obtained from an adult with an advanced solid tumor such as melanoma, head and neck, liver or kidney cancer. The DNA for the CDR3 is TGTGCCAGCAGTTCCGGACAGCTTAATGAAAAACTGTTTTTT. Its translation is CASSSGQLNEKLFF.